Each of the 22 T cell receptor beta chains below was sequenced from the same sample in a study of blood T cell repertoires in COVID-19. Assay used: immunoSEQ multiplex PCR; TCRdb lists only in-frame clones, some missing. The table shows over 200,000 clones, with approximately 88% occurring only once. What was sequenced was PBMCs or T cells enriched from blood (not recorded which). The receptors shown here come from a woman aged 40 to 50 with acute COVID-19.

The chain uses TRBV5-1 and TRBJ1-4, with D unclear. Trimming left V 4 bases short and J 3 bases short, with 13 bases between. The CDR3 is 15 amino acids. The germline CDR1 and CDR2 sequences are SGHRS and YFSETQ. CDR3 region: CASSPEAASNEKLFF. The CDR3 DNA follows: TGCGCCAGCAGCCCCGAGGCAGCCTCTAATGAAAAACTGTTTTTT.

The rearrangement links TRBV11-3 to TRBJ2-2, with D possibly TRBD2 on 7 matching bases. V dropped 7 bases and J dropped 3 bases, with 15 bases sitting between them. Per germline, CDR1 SGHNT and CDR2 YENEEA. There are 15 residues in the CDR3. CDR3 protein: CASMPRGADTGELFF. The CDR3, as DNA: TGTGCCAGCATGCCCCGGGGGGCGGACACCGGGGAGCTGTTTTTT.

This chain uses TRBV7-9 with TRBJ2-3, with TRBD2 matching 8 bases. Germline V CDR1 and CDR2: SEHNR, FQNEAQ (reference sequence). The J segment lost 2 bases and the V segment lost 3 bases, leaving 4 bases of the junction unmatched. The CDR3 loop spans 15 amino acids. This CDR3 is CASSFAGGDTDTQYF. Written as DNA, the CDR3 is TGTGCCAGCAGCTTCGCCGGGGGGGACACAGATACGCAGTATTTT.

The V and J genes are TRBV11-2 and TRBJ2-1; the D gene is possibly TRBD1 (5 bases). The CDR3 is 17 residues long. V lost 5 bases, J lost 5 bases, and 22 bases lay in between. Germline V gene lookup returns CDR1 SGHAT and CDR2 FQNNGV. Here the CDR3 DNA reads TGTGCCAGCAGCCGTCCCCAGATACCGGACACGCACAATGAGCAGTTCTTC. Its protein product is CASSRPQIPDTHNEQFF.

This clone was seen a handful of times. The chain uses TRBV6-5 and TRBJ2-2, with 8 bases that match TRBD1. The germline CDR1 and CDR2 sequences are MNHEY and SVGAGI. V gave up 6 bases and J gave up 6 bases; unmatched junction bases: 9. The length of the CDR3 is 15 residues. The CDR3 protein is CASRPGRGQSGELFF. In DNA, the CDR3 is TGTGCCAGCAGGCCCGGCAGGGGGCAATCCGGGGAGCTGTTTTTT.

On this clone: Other DNA sequences of this sample code for an identical CDR3. V and J are TRBV5-1 and TRBJ2-1; 10 bases map to TRBD2. Germline V gene lookup returns CDR1 SGHRS and CDR2 YFSETQ. There are 15 residues in the CDR3. Unmatched junction bases numbered 9, after V lost 5 bases and J lost 7 bases. CDR3 sequence: CASSPGLAGVNEQFF. The CDR3 coding sequence is TGCGCCAGCAGTCCCGGGCTAGCGGGAGTGAATGAGCAGTTCTTC.

This rearrangement joins TRBV10-3 to TRBJ1-6; D may be TRBD1 (6 bases). Germline CDR1 ENHRY, CDR2 SYGVKD. The CDR3 contains 15 residues. The V gene lost 0 bases and the J gene lost 5 bases, with 8 bases spanning the gap. DNA of the CDR3: TGTGCCATCAGTGAGTCGGGACAAAATAATTCACCCCTCCACTTT. Translated: CAISESGQNNSPLHF.

The genes are TRBV28 and TRBJ2-5, with 12 bases matching TRBD2. The length of the CDR3 is 16 residues. V lost 2 bases to trimming and J lost 2 bases; unmatched junction nucleotides: 3. Looked up from germline, CDR1 is MDHEN and CDR2 is SYDVKM. The CDR3 bases are TGTGCCAGCAGTTTAATAACTAGCGGGGGGCAAGAGACCCAGTACTTC. This gives the protein CASSLITSGGQETQYF.

The CDR3 is CAISPQGGEKLFF. The CDR3 nucleotides read TGTGCCATCAGCCCACAGGGGGGTGAAAAACTGTTTTTT. V gene TRBV10-3 combines with J gene TRBJ1-4, with TRBD1 matching over 8 bases. The CDR3 is 13 residues long. The V gene's germline CDR1 is ENHRY and CDR2 SYGVKD. With V trimmed by 6 bases and J by 7 bases, 4 bases remained unmatched.

V is TRBV11-2 and J is TRBJ2-3; 10 bases agree with TRBD1. The germline CDR1 and CDR2 sequences are SGHAT and FQNNGV. V was pared by 3 bases and J by 3 bases, with 12 bases of the junction left unmatched. CDR3 length: 18 residues. The CDR3: CASSLGPGQGHRTDTQYF. DNA of the CDR3: TGTGCCAGCAGCTTGGGGCCGGGACAGGGGCACCGGACAGATACGCAGTATTTT. The whole variable domain, filled in from reference TRBV11-2 and TRBJ2-3, reads EAGVAQSPRYKIIEKRQSVAFWCNPISGHATLYWYQQILGQGPKLLIQFQNNGVVDDSQLPKDRFSAERLKGVDSTLKIQPAKLEDSAVYLCASSLGPGQGHRTDTQYFGPGTRLTVL.

The rearrangement uses TRBV27 and TRBJ2-3; 9 positions match TRBD2. V trimming: 2 bases; J trimming: 7 bases; junction bases outside the gene matches: 7. This CDR3 is 15 amino acids long. Germline values: CDR1 MNHEY, CDR2 SMNVEV (reference sequence). This chain's CDR3 is CASSLETSGQNTQYF. Written as DNA, the CDR3 is TGTGCCAGCAGTTTAGAGACTAGCGGACAGAATACGCAGTATTTT.

The chain has TRBV10-1 and TRBJ1-3; no reliable D call. The length of the CDR3 is 17 residues. CDR1 is WNHNN and CDR2 is SYGVQD in the germline V gene (reference sequence). V was clipped by 8 bases and J by 0 bases, with 20 bases between them. The CDR3 loop reads CASPLWATQSSGNTIYF. The CDR3 bases are TGCGCCAGCCCCCTCTGGGCGACCCAAAGCTCTGGAAACACCATATATTTT.

This clone was seen just once. The chain uses TRBV30 and TRBJ1-1, with D perhaps matching TRBD1 (5 bases). The length of the CDR3 is 14 residues. Germline V CDR1 and CDR2: GTSNPN, SVGIG (reference sequence). With 3 bases removed from V and 2 bases from J, the gap between germline ends came to 13 bases. CDR3 residues: CAWSLGQGNTEAFF. The CDR3 bases are TGTGCCTGGAGCCTGGGGCAGGGAAACACTGAAGCTTTCTTT.

The chain links TRBV11-3 to TRBJ2-3; perhaps TRBD2 as D (5 bases). Per germline, CDR1 SGHNT and CDR2 YENEEA. This CDR3 has 12 residues. Trimming removed 0 bases from V and 11 bases from J, with 9 bases in between. The CDR3 protein is CASSLDGSRQYF. The CDR3 DNA reads TGTGCCAGCAGCTTAGATGGGAGTAGGCAGTATTTT.

The chain recombines TRBV5-4 with TRBJ1-2; D not resolved. Trimming removed 6 bases at V and 2 bases at J, with 14 bases between. The CDR3 extends over 14 amino acids. Germline CDR1 and CDR2: SGHNT and YYREEE (reference sequence). The DNA of the CDR3 is TGTGCCAGCACCCGGGAGGCAGCCAACTATGGCTACACCTTC. Protein: CASTREAANYGYTF. The entire variable domain, with the rest obtained from reference TRBV5-4 and TRBJ1-2, is as follows: ETGVTQSPTHLIKTRGQQVTLRCSSQSGHNTVSWYQQALGQGPQFIFQYYREEENGRGNFPPRFSGLQFPNYSSELNVNALELDDSALYLCASTREAANYGYTFGSGTRLTVV.

The V and J genes are TRBV7-8 and TRBJ2-7; 10 bases align to TRBD2. Germline CDR1 reads SGHVS; CDR2 reads FQNEAQ. There are 14 residues in the CDR3. The ends lost 5 bases at V and 3 bases at J; junction bases unmatched: 4. The CDR3 sequence is CASSQTSGNYEQYV. The CDR3 DNA is TGTGCCAGCAGCCAAACTAGCGGGAACTACGAGCAGTACGTC.

V usage is TRBV2 and J usage is TRBJ2-7, with a weak D call TRBD2 (6 bases). The CDR3 consists of 14 residues. The ends were cut back, 8 bases at V and 0 bases at J, with 14 bases in the middle. The germline CDR1 and CDR2 sequences are SNHLY and FYNNEI. The CDR3 loop is CASEGLLSSYEQYV. Written as DNA, the CDR3 is TGTGCCAGCGAGGGACTGTTAAGCTCCTACGAGCAGTACGTC.

V is TRBV19 and J is TRBJ2-3; 11 positions agree with TRBD2. The CDR3 spans 16 residues. Germline lookup yields CDR1 LNHDA and CDR2 SQIVND (reference sequence). With 5 bases clipped from V and 3 bases from J, the junction kept 7 bases outside the gene matches. CDR3 sequence reads: CASSSRLAGRTDTQYF. The CDR3 region has the DNA TGTGCCAGTAGTTCACGACTAGCGGGAAGGACAGATACGCAGTATTTT.

V usage is TRBV7-9 and J usage is TRBJ2-3, with 11 bases identical to TRBD2. The germline CDR1 and CDR2 sequences are SEHNR and FQNEAQ (reference sequence). V shed 0 bases and J 6 bases; nucleotides not matched to a gene: 11. CDR3 length: 18 amino acids. CDR3 bases: TGTGCCAGCAGCTTAGCGCGTTCGACTAGCGGGGTCCAGGATACGCAGTATTTT. This sequence encodes CASSLARSTSGVQDTQYF.

The rearrangement links TRBV2 to TRBJ2-5; D might be TRBD1 (5 bases). V shed 0 bases and J shed 9 bases, with 11 bases lying between them. The V gene's germline CDR1 is SNHLY and CDR2 FYNNEI. The CDR3 length is 13 residues. CDR3 in amino acids: CASSEAVQVPQYF. CDR3 sequence (DNA): TGTGCCAGCAGTGAAGCGGTACAGGTCCCCCAGTACTTC.

On this clone: Other DNA sequences of this sample code for an identical CDR3. The chain combines TRBV7-7 with TRBJ2-2; TRBD1 aligns across 10 bases. CDR1 and CDR2 (germline): SSHAT, FNYEAQ (reference sequence). J gave up 6 bases and V 1 base, and 2 bases lay outside the gene matches. This CDR3 is built from 15 residues. The CDR3 bases are TGTGCCAGCAGCTTAGGGACAGGGGGATCCGGGGAGCTGTTTTTT. This sequence encodes CASSLGTGGSGELFF.

This clone has a single count. This CDR3 is also generated by other DNA sequences in the sample. The V gene is TRBV5-1, the J gene TRBJ1-1, with D unresolved. Germline CDR1 is SGHRS and CDR2 is YFSETQ. The CDR3 length is 14 residues. Trimming shortened V by 0 bases and J by 2 bases, and 8 bases separated the two germline ends. The CDR3: CASSLDSSNTEAFF. DNA for the CDR3: TGCGCCAGCAGCTTGGACTCCTCAAACACTGAAGCTTTCTTT.